This T cell receptor beta chain was found in a study of control samples from healthy donors and cancer patients. TCRdb's table, derived via immunoSEQ multiplex PCR, lists solely in-frame clones and lacks some. The table has about 120,000 clones, about 92% seen once; the top ten hold over 1.5%. The CDR3 consists of 13 residues. CDR1 is SGHRS and CDR2 is YFSETQ in the germline V gene. V lost 7 bases and J lost 3; bases outside the gene matches: 7. The specimen sequenced was PBMCs. The rearrangement uses TRBV5-1 and TRBJ2-7; 7 nucleotides line up with TRBD1. The source is a man aged 45 to 65 with head and neck cancer. The CDR3 coding sequence is TGCGCCAGCTCCCCGGGACAGATCTACGAGCAGTACTTC. The encoded protein is CASSPGQIYEQYF.